This T cell receptor (beta chain) was observed in a study of cytomegalovirus exposure and HLA in healthy donors. V lost 3 bases to trimming and J lost 7 bases; unmatched junction nucleotides: 8. The CDR3 loop spans 16 amino acids. Germline-derived CDR1 and CDR2 are SGHRS and YFSETQ. The PCR ran on 60 Vbeta and 13 Jbeta primers. Original analysis: Tens of millions of unique TCR beta chains, about 11 million of them shared, were counted by a later analysis. Sequenced by immunoSEQ multiplex PCR; TCRdb stores in-frame clones only, minus some. The V and J calls and clone size come from that table; D and trimming were worked out from the DNA. The profile covers about 160,000 clones, with about 65% appearing a single time and 3.5% to 5.5% taken by the ten largest.

This TCR derives from a young woman in good health and CMV-seropositive. Sequencing was carried out using PBMCs. V is TRBV5-1 and J is TRBJ1-5; TRBD1 agrees at 12 bases. CDR3 sequence (DNA): TGCGCCAGCAGCTCCGGGACAGGGGGCGCAGGACAGCCCCAGCATTTT. Protein: CASSSGTGGAGQPQHF.